Each of the 8 T cell receptor beta chains below was sequenced from the same sample in a study of blood T cell repertoires in COVID-19. The data were produced by immunoSEQ multiplex PCR, yet TCRdb's version contains in-frame clones alone and is incomplete. Altogether about 170,000 clones are present, around 87% being singletons, with the ten largest covering 2.5% to 3%. Source material: peripheral blood. Receptor source: an elderly woman with COVID-19, enrolled during active disease.

V usage is TRBV18 and J usage is TRBJ1-3; D not resolved. CDR1 and CDR2 from the germline V gene are KGHSH and LQKENI. This CDR3 has 13 amino acids. V lost 2 bases, J lost 8 bases, and 10 bases lay in between. Here the CDR3 DNA reads TGTGCCAGCTCACCAGCGACGCGGGACACCATATATTTT. Residues: CASSPATRDTIYF.

This chain joins TRBV7-9 and TRBJ2-7; D is perhaps TRBD2 (5 bases). The CDR3 contains 15 residues. Germline assignment: CDR1 SEHNR and CDR2 FQNEAQ (reference sequence). The V end was cut by 1 base, the J end by 2 bases, with 12 bases between. CDR3 loop: CASSLGSSSTYEQYF. For the CDR3, the DNA is TGTGCCAGCAGCTTAGGTTCTAGCAGCACCTACGAGCAGTACTTC. Full variable domain (remainder filled in from reference TRBV7-9 and TRBJ2-7): DTGVSQNPRHKITKRGQNVTFRCDPISEHNRLYWYRQTLGQGPEFLTYFQNEAQLEKSRLLSDRFSAERPKGSFSTLEIQRTEQGDSAMYLCASSLGSSSTYEQYFGPGTRLTVT.

This clone was recorded only once. The rearrangement uses TRBV6-2 or TRBV6-3 and TRBJ2-2; 11 bases agree with TRBD2. This CDR3 is built from 16 residues. Trimming at V came to 6 bases and at J to 3 bases, leaving 6 bases not matched to a gene. The germline V gene has CDR1 MNHEY and CDR2 SVGEGT. The CDR3 loop reads CASSHGTSGYTGELFF. For the CDR3, the DNA is TGTGCCAGCAGCCACGGGACTAGCGGTTACACCGGGGAGCTGTTTTTT.

Of note for this clone: A junction boundary mismatches the germline segment, possibly from a read error. The genes are TRBV19 and TRBJ2-7; 9 positions match TRBD1. The CDR3 sequence is 15 residues long. Germline CDR1 reads LNHDA; CDR2 reads SQIVND (reference sequence). The CDR3 coding sequence is TGTGCCAGTAGTAATACTGGGACAGGGACCTCTCCGTTGGGCTTC. Its translation: CASSNTGTGTSPLGF. Filled out from reference TRBV19 and TRBJ2-7, the complete variable domain reads DGGITQSPKYLFRKEGQNVTLSCEQNLNHDAMYWYRQDPGQGLRLIYYSQIVNDFQKGDIAEGYSVSREKKESFPLTVTSAQKNPTAFYLCASSNTGTGTSPLGFGPGTRLTVT.

The count of this clone is one. This rearrangement joins TRBV28 to TRBJ1-1, with a possible D match to TRBD1 (6 bases). Germline CDR1 MDHEN, CDR2 SYDVKM. The CDR3 runs 14 residues. Trimming took 8 bases from V and 3 from J, leaving 16 bases between them. The chain's CDR3 is CASRGASVYTEAFF. CDR3 in DNA: TGTGCCAGCCGGGGGGCGAGTGTGTACACTGAAGCTTTCTTT.

The chain employs TRBV5-6 and TRBJ1-1; 10 bases agree with TRBD1. Germline loops: CDR1 SGHDT, CDR2 YYEEEE. The junction had 5 bases not matched to a gene; V was cut back by 0 bases and J by 3 bases. The CDR3 sequence is 16 residues long. The CDR3 nucleotides are TGTGCCAGCAGCTTGGCCGGACAGGGGGTGGACACTGAAGCTTTCTTT. Translation: CASSLAGQGVDTEAFF.

The chain links TRBV28 to TRBJ2-3; TRBD1 agrees at 8 bases. The CDR3 length is 11 residues. Germline lookup yields CDR1 MDHEN and CDR2 SYDVKM. Trimming took 6 bases from V and 12 from J; bases not matched to a gene: 5. The CDR3 DNA is TGTGCCAGCAGCAGGACAGGGTCCCAGTATTTT. Its protein product is CASSRTGSQYF.

This chain links TRBV19 with TRBJ1-5, with D possibly TRBD1 on 6 matching bases. V was clipped by 6 bases and J by 0 bases, with 12 bases between them. The germline gives CDR1 LNHDA, CDR2 SQIVND (reference sequence). The CDR3 extends over 15 amino acids. CDR3 amino acids: CASRTTGHSNQPQHF. CDR3 sequence (DNA): TGTGCCAGTAGAACGACAGGACATAGCAATCAGCCCCAGCATTTT. Full variable domain (outside the CDR3, taken from reference TRBV19 and TRBJ1-5): DGGITQSPKYLFRKEGQNVTLSCEQNLNHDAMYWYRQDPGQGLRLIYYSQIVNDFQKGDIAEGYSVSREKKESFPLTVTSAQKNPTAFYLCASRTTGHSNQPQHFGDGTRLSIL.